The clone carrying this T cell receptor beta chain appeared a few times. Antigen unknown. Per germline, CDR1 SGHDT and CDR2 YYEEEE. CDR3 length equals 14 residues. The ends lost 4 bases at V and 4 bases at J; junction bases unmatched: 4. The sample comes from a study of cytomegalovirus exposure and HLA in healthy donors. Study-level results: Among the CMV-associated chains, a few were confirmed in vitro as specific for CMV antigens.

Method: immunoSEQ multiplex PCR; TCRdb's copy keeps in-frame clones and lacks some. This table has some 200,000 clones, approximately 83% appearing once. The origin of this receptor is a woman younger than 30 in good health and CMV-seropositive. The chain couples TRBV5-6 to TRBJ1-2; 10 nucleotides align to TRBD1. The sample taken for sequencing was PBMCs. CDR3 amino acids: CASSAGQGVYGYTF. Here the CDR3 DNA reads TGTGCCAGCAGCGCCGGACAGGGGGTCTATGGCTACACCTTC.